The T cell receptor beta chain described here comes from a study of T cells after yellow fever vaccination. This clonotype was counted ten times or more. Its antigen is currently unknown. TCRdb recomputed calls from the 5' RACE reads with MiXCR, one row per CDR3 protein. The table lists 230,000 or so distinct CDR3 sequences, roughly 4% of them singletons. The CDR3 is made up of 15 amino acids. Germline CDR1 and CDR2: SGHTA and FQGNSA. J was trimmed by 7 bases and V by 4 bases; bases with no gene match: 3. Study-wide results and caveats: Clonotypes appearing in both CD4 and CD8 compartments existed, and their share was small.

This clonotype was obtained from a man younger than 30 who received the YFV17D yellow fever vaccine. The chain links TRBV7-2 to TRBJ2-1; 14 nucleotides match TRBD2. This sample comprised PBMCs, obtained 15 days after the yellow fever booster vaccination. The CDR3 DNA is TGTGCCAGCAGCTGGGGACTAGCGGGGGCTAATGAGCAGTTCTTC. Protein sequence: CASSWGLAGANEQFF.